This T cell receptor beta chain was documented in a study of technical replicates of blood from a few donors. Profiling relied on immunoSEQ multiplex PCR, and the TCRdb table lists in-frame clones only, not all of them. The sample contains 45,000 to 50,000 clones, 80% to 95% of which appear only once. The V and J ends lost 3 bases and 6 bases respectively, with 12 bases between them. The CDR3 is 13 residues long. CDR1 is LGHNA and CDR2 is YSLEER in the germline V gene. The receptor was isolated from a human donor in good health. Some clones in this sample may be carry-over from other donors' samples. Material for sequencing was PBMCs. The chain combines TRBV4-3 with TRBJ2-7; tentative D call: TRBD1 (6 bases). CDR3 nucleotides: TGCGCCAGCAGCCATACCTTAGGGGGCGAGCAGTACTTC. Its protein product is CASSHTLGGEQYF.